This passage covers 20 T cell receptor beta chains from one sample sequenced in a study of T cell clonotyping in hematopoietic cell transplantation. Assay used: immunoSEQ multiplex PCR; TCRdb lists only in-frame clones, some missing. Altogether some 9,900 clones are present, approximately 80% being singletons, with the ten largest covering roughly 8.7%. Sequenced here: PBMCs, sampled 30 days after allogeneic stem cell transplant. These TCRs come from a female patient between 35 and 55 years old who had an allogeneic stem cell transplant from a related donor, so T cells may come from the graft donor. Some clones in this sample may be carry-over from other donors' samples.

In the case of this clone: Other nucleotide sequences from this sample produce the same CDR3. The chain has TRBV15 and TRBJ1-2, with D possibly matching TRBD1 (6 bases). The V gene's germline CDR1 is LNHNV and CDR2 YYDKDF (reference sequence). The V end lost 0 bases, the J end lost 6 bases, and 8 bases lay between the germline ends. CDR3 length equals 13 residues. The CDR3 sequence is CATSREEGDGYTF. DNA of the CDR3: TGTGCCACCAGCAGAGAAGAGGGGGATGGCTACACCTTC.

The chain links TRBV29-1 to TRBJ1-2; D is uncertain. The CDR3 is 10 residues long. V lost 1 base and J 8 bases, leaving 5 bases between the germline ends. Germline V gives CDR1 SQVTM, CDR2 ANQGSEA. The CDR3 DNA is TGCAGCGTTGAAGGGTTCGGCTACACCTTC. The encoded protein is CSVEGFGYTF.

The CDR3 nucleotides read TGTGCCAGCGGGTTTAATACGCAGTATTTT. Translation gives CASGFNTQYF. This chain uses TRBV2 with TRBJ2-3, with D hard to call. Germline V gene data show CDR1 as SNHLY and CDR2 as FYNNEI. Trimming cost V 8 bases and J 7 bases, with 7 bases left between them. The CDR3 runs to 10 residues. Variable domain in full (rest from reference TRBV2 and TRBJ2-3): EPEVTQTPSHQVTQMGQEVILRCVPISNHLYFYWYRQILGQKVEFLVSFYNNEISEKSEIFDDQFSVERPDGSNFTLKIRSTKLEDSAMYFCASGFNTQYFGPGTRLTVL.

This chain links TRBV5-6 with TRBJ1-2; possible D gene TRBD1, 6 bases. The CDR3 sequence is 13 residues long. With 4 bases removed from V and 8 bases from J, the gap between germline ends came to 15 bases. CDR1 and CDR2 from the germline V gene are SGHDT and YYEEEE. CDR3 loop: CASSLTGSGGYTF. The CDR3 DNA is TGTGCCAGCAGCCTCACAGGGTCTGGGGGCTACACCTTC.

In its sample, this clone was seen once. The chain is built from TRBV7-9 and TRBJ1-2, with a possible D match to TRBD1 (5 bases). Trimming pared 1 base from V and 8 bases from J, leaving 11 bases between. The CDR3 has 13 amino acids. Germline CDR1 reads SEHNR; CDR2 reads FQNEAQ (reference sequence). The CDR3 region is CASSLEGSLGYTF. For the CDR3, the DNA is TGTGCCAGCAGCTTAGAGGGGTCTTTGGGCTACACCTTC.

This sequence joins TRBV7-7 and TRBJ2-5, with TRBD2 as a possible D gene (5 bases). Germline loops: CDR1 SSHAT, CDR2 FNYEAQ (reference sequence). V was shortened by 5 bases and J by 2 bases, with 9 bases between the two germline ends. The CDR3 has 13 amino acids. CDR3 region: CASSTDFQETQYF. CDR3 DNA sequence: TGTGCCAGCAGCACGGACTTTCAAGAGACCCAGTACTTC.

J is TRBJ1-1 and V is TRBV4-2, with D possibly being TRBD1 (6 bases). Trimming pared 1 base from V and 3 bases from J, leaving 12 bases between. CDR1 and CDR2 from the germline V gene are LGHNA and YNFKEQ. The CDR3 is made up of 15 amino acids. The CDR3 region has the DNA TGTGCCAGCAGCCAAGTGGAGGAGGGGGACACTGAAGCTTTCTTT. Protein sequence: CASSQVEEGDTEAFF.

Only a few counts were recorded for this clone. The J gene is TRBJ1-5, the V gene TRBV5-6; tentative D call: TRBD1 (5 bases). This CDR3 contains 16 residues. Per germline, CDR1 SGHDT and CDR2 YYEEEE. The V end was cut by 0 bases, the J end by 4 bases, with 14 bases between. The CDR3 region is CASSLGGGGENQPQHF. The CDR3 nucleotides read TGTGCCAGCAGCTTGGGGGGCGGAGGGGAAAATCAGCCCCAGCATTTT.

This clone was observed a few times. The gene calls are TRBV30 and TRBJ1-2; tentatively, D is TRBD1 (6 bases). Germline assignment: CDR1 GTSNPN and CDR2 SVGIG (reference sequence). CDR3 length: 12 amino acids. Trimming left V 3 bases short and J 7 bases short, with 12 bases between. The CDR3: CAWSRDTGGYTF. For the CDR3, the DNA is TGTGCCTGGAGCCGGGACACGGGTGGCTACACCTTC.

The CDR3 DNA sequence: TGTGCCAGTAGTAACCCCTGGGCAGGGGATAATTCACCCCTCCACTTT. Its translation is CASSNPWAGDNSPLHF. The chain combines TRBV19 with TRBJ1-6; the D gene is possibly TRBD1 (6 bases). Germline lookup yields CDR1 LNHDA and CDR2 SQIVND (reference sequence). Trimming removed 4 bases from V and 5 bases from J, with 15 bases in between. CDR3 length equals 16 residues.

The CDR3 region is CASSSPGLGGDKQFF. CDR3 DNA sequence: TGTGCCAGCAGCTCTCCGGGACTAGGGGGCGATAAGCAGTTCTTC. V and J are TRBV5-6 and TRBJ2-1; tentative D call: TRBD2 (8 bases). Germline loops: CDR1 SGHDT, CDR2 YYEEEE. V was trimmed by 3 bases and J by 11 bases, leaving 21 bases between them. This CDR3 region has 15 residues. Variable domain in full (rest from reference TRBV5-6 and TRBJ2-1): DAGVTQSPTHLIKTRGQQVTLRCSPKSGHDTVSWYQQALGQGPQFIFQYYEEEERQRGNFPDRFSGHQFPNYSSELNVNALLLGDSALYLCASSSPGLGGDKQFFGPGTRLTVL.

The gene calls are TRBV30 and TRBJ2-5, with 9 bases lining up with TRBD2. The J segment lost 0 bases and the V segment lost 0 bases, leaving 5 bases of the junction unmatched. The CDR3 has 16 amino acids. In germline, CDR1 is GTSNPN, CDR2 SVGIG (reference sequence). CDR3 bases: TGTGCCTGGAGTGTAGCCGGCGGGAGGGACCAAGAGACCCAGTACTTC. Encoded protein: CAWSVAGGRDQETQYF.

This clone was seen once. V usage is TRBV2 and J usage is TRBJ1-1; possibly TRBD1 for D (6 bases). V gave up 4 bases and J gave up 7 bases, with 16 bases separating them. This CDR3 is built from 14 residues. Germline V CDR1 and CDR2: SNHLY, FYNNEI. The chain's CDR3 is CASSVLTQGGEAFF. CDR3 nucleotide sequence: TGTGCCAGCAGTGTTTTGACACAAGGGGGTGAAGCTTTCTTT.

The chain recombines TRBV5-6 with TRBJ1-2; no definite D call. From germline, CDR1 is SGHDT and CDR2 YYEEEE. Trimming stripped 3 bases from V and 8 bases from J, with 11 bases between. The CDR3 contains 12 residues. The CDR3 sequence is CASSSAREGYTF. As DNA, the CDR3 is TGTGCCAGCAGCTCTGCCCGGGAGGGCTACACCTTC. Full variable domain (outside the CDR3, taken from reference TRBV5-6 and TRBJ1-2): DAGVTQSPTHLIKTRGQQVTLRCSPKSGHDTVSWYQQALGQGPQFIFQYYEEEERQRGNFPDRFSGHQFPNYSSELNVNALLLGDSALYLCASSSAREGYTFGSGTRLTVV.

This chain uses TRBV5-1 with TRBJ2-2, with no clear D. CDR3 length equals 12 residues. Trimming took off 5 bases at V and 5 bases at J, with 7 bases between the two ends. CDR1 and CDR2 (germline): SGHRS, YFSETQ. CDR3 protein: CASRWDTGELFF. The CDR3 bases are TGCGCCAGCAGATGGGATACCGGGGAGCTGTTTTTT. Combining the CDR3 with reference TRBV5-1 and TRBJ2-2 gives the whole variable domain KAGVTQTPRYLIKTRGQQVTLSCSPISGHRSVSWYQQTPGQGLQFLFEYFSETQRNKGNFPGRFSGRQFSNSRSEMNVSTLELGDSALYLCASRWDTGELFFGEGSRLTVL.

The chain uses TRBV5-1 and TRBJ2-7, with 7 nucleotides matching TRBD1. This CDR3 spans 15 amino acids. V dropped 3 bases and J dropped 1; count of bases not matched to a gene: 7. Germline V CDR1 and CDR2: SGHRS, YFSETQ. Here the CDR3 reads CASSYLGGPSYEQYF. CDR3 nucleotide sequence: TGCGCCAGCAGCTATCTAGGGGGCCCTTCCTACGAGCAGTACTTC.

The chain combines TRBV5-1 with TRBJ1-2; 11 bases fit TRBD1. Germline CDR1 is SGHRS and CDR2 is YFSETQ. This CDR3 comprises 14 residues. V shed 0 bases, J shed 8 bases, and the junction held 3 bases outside the gene matches. As DNA, the CDR3 is TGCGCCAGCAGCTTGGCGGGGACAGGGGGAGGCTACACCTTC. Amino acid sequence: CASSLAGTGGGYTF.

This clone was detected only a few times. The CDR3 loop reads CASSSEFRAYEQYF. CDR3 nucleotide sequence: TGTGCCAGCAGCTCGGAATTCAGGGCTTACGAGCAGTACTTC. V gene TRBV5-6 combines with J gene TRBJ2-5, with D perhaps matching TRBD1 (5 bases). The better agreement between TRBJ2-7 and the DNA end casts doubt on the J call. Looked up from germline, CDR1 is SGHDT and CDR2 is YYEEEE. The CDR3 covers 14 residues.

The sample holds one count of this clone. The V and J genes are TRBV29-1 and TRBJ1-2; a weak D match, TRBD1 (5 bases). CDR3 length: 14 residues. Germline V lookup: CDR1 SQVTM, CDR2 ANQGSEA. V was cut by 4 bases and J by 2 bases, with 14 bases left in between. CDR3 DNA sequence: TGCAGCGTTGTTCCTGGGACGTCGAACTATGGCTACACCTTC. Translated, it gives CSVVPGTSNYGYTF.

The chain combines TRBV7-2 with TRBJ2-1; 10 bases map to TRBD2. The CDR3 contains 15 residues. Germline trimming cut 2 bases from V and 5 bases from J; bases unmatched to any gene: 3. Germline loops: CDR1 SGHTA, CDR2 FQGNSA. CDR3 protein: CASSLSGRAHNEQFF. CDR3 in DNA: TGTGCCAGCAGCTTAAGCGGGAGGGCCCACAATGAGCAGTTCTTC.